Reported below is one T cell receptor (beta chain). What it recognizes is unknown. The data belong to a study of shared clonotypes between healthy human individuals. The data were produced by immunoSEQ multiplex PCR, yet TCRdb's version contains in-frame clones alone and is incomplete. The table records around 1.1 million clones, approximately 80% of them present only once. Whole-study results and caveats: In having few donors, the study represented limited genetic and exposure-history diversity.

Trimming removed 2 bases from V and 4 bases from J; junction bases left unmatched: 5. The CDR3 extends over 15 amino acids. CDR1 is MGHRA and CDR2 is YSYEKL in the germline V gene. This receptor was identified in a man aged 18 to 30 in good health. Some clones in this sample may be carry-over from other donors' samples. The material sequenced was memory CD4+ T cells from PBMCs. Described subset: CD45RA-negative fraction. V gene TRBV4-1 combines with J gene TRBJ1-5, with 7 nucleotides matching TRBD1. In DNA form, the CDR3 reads TGCGCCAGCAGCCAACCCGACAGGGTTAATCAGCCCCAGCATTTT. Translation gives CASSQPDRVNQPQHF.